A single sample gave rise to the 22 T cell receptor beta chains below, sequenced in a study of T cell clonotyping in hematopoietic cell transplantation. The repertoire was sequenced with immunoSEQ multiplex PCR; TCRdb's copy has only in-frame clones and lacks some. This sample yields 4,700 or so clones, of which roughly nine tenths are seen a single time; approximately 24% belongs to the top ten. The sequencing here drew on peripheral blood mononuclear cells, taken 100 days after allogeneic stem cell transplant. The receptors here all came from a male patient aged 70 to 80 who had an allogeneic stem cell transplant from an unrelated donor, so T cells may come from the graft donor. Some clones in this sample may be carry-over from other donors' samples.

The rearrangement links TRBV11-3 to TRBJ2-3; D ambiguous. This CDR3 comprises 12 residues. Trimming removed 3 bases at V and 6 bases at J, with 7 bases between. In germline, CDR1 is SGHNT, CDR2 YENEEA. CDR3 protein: CASSLGGDTQYF. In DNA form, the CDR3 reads TGTGCCAGCAGCTTGGGTGGGGATACGCAGTATTTT.

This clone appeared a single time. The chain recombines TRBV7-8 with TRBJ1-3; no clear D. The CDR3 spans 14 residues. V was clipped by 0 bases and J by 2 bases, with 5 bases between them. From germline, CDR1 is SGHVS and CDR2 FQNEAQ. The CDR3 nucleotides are TGTGCCAGCAGCTTAGCTCAGGCTGGAAACACCATATATTTT. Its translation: CASSLAQAGNTIYF.

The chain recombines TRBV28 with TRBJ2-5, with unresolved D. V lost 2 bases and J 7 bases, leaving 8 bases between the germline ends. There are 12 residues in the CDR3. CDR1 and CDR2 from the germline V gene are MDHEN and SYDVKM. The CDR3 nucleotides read TGTGCCAGCAGTTTAGGTTGGGGGACCCAGTACTTC. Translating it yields CASSLGWGTQYF.

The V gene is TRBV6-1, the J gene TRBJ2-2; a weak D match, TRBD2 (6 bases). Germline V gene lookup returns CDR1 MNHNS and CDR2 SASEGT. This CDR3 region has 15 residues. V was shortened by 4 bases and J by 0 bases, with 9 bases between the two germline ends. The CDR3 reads CASSGRAANTGELFF. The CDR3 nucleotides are TGTGCCAGCAGTGGGAGGGCGGCGAACACCGGGGAGCTGTTTTTT.

The CDR3 nucleotides read TGTGCCAGCAGTTCCACCCCAGGGTCAGAAAAACTGTTTTTT. This encodes CASSSTPGSEKLFF. This chain joins TRBV9 and TRBJ1-4; D perhaps matches TRBD1 (5 bases). There are 14 residues in the CDR3. Germline V lookup: CDR1 SGDLS, CDR2 YYNGEE. V dropped 5 bases and J dropped 8 bases, with 16 bases sitting between them.

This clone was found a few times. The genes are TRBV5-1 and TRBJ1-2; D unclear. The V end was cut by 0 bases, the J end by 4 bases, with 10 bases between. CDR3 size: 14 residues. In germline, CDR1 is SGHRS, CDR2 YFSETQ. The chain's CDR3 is CASSLETGSYGYTF. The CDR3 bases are TGCGCCAGCAGCTTGGAGACTGGATCCTATGGCTACACCTTC.

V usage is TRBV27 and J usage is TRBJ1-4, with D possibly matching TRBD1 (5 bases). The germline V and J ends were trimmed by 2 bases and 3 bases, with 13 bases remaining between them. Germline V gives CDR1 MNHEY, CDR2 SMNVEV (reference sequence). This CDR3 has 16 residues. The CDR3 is CASSLGFRGSNEKLFF. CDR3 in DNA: TGTGCCAGCAGTTTAGGGTTTAGGGGATCTAATGAAAAACTGTTTTTT.

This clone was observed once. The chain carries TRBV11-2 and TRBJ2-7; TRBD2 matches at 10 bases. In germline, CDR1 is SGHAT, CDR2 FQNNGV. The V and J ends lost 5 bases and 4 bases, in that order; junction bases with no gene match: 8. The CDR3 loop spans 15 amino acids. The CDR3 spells CASSISGTSEYEQYF. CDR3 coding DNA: TGTGCCAGCAGCATATCCGGGACTAGCGAGTACGAGCAGTACTTC. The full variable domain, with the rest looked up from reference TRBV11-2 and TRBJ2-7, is EAGVAQSPRYKIIEKRQSVAFWCNPISGHATLYWYQQILGQGPKLLIQFQNNGVVDDSQLPKDRFSAERLKGVDSTLKIQPAKLEDSAVYLCASSISGTSEYEQYFGPGTRLTVT.

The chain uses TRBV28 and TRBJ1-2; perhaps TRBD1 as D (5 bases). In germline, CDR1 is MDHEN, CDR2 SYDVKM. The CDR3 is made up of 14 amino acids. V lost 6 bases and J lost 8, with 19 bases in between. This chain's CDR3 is CASSPGGGSGGYTF. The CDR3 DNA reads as TGTGCCAGCAGCCCTGGGGGAGGCTCGGGGGGCTACACCTTC.

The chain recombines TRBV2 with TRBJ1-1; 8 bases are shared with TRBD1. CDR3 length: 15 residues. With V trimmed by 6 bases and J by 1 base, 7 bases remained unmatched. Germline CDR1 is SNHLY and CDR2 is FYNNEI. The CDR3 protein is CASRFGTGRNTEAFF. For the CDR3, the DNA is TGTGCCAGCAGGTTTGGGACAGGAAGGAACACTGAAGCTTTCTTT.

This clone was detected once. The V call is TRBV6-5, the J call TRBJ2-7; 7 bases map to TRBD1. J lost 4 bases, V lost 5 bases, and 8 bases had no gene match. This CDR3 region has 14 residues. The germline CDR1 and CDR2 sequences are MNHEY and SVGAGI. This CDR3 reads CASSRTGELYEQYF. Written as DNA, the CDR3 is TGTGCCAGCAGTCGAACAGGGGAACTTTACGAGCAGTACTTC.

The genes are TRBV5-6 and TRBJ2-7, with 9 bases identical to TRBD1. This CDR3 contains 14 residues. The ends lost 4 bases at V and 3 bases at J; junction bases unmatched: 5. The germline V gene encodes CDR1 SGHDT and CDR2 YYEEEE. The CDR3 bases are TGTGCCAGCAGCCTGATGACAGGGGGCTACGAGCAGTACTTC. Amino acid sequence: CASSLMTGGYEQYF. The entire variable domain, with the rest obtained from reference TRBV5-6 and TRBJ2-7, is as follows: DAGVTQSPTHLIKTRGQQVTLRCSPKSGHDTVSWYQQALGQGPQFIFQYYEEEERQRGNFPDRFSGHQFPNYSSELNVNALLLGDSALYLCASSLMTGGYEQYFGPGTRLTVT.

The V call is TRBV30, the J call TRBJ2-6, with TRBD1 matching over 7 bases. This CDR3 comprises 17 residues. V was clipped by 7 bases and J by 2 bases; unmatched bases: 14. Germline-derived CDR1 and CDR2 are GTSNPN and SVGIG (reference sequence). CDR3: CAYAGEGASAGANVLTF. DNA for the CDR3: TGTGCCTACGCCGGAGAGGGGGCATCGGCTGGGGCCAACGTCCTGACTTTC.

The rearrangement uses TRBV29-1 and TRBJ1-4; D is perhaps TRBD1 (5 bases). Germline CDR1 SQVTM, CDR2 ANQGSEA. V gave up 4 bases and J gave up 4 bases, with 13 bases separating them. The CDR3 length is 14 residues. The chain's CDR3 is CSVAGAGGNEKLFF. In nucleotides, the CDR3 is TGCAGCGTTGCCGGGGCGGGGGGTAATGAAAAACTGTTTTTT.

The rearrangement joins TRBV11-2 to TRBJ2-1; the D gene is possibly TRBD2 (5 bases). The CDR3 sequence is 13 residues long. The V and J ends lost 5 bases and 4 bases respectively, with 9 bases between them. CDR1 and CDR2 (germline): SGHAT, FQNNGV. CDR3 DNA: TGTGCCAGCAGCCAACTAGGTTACAATGAGCAGTTCTTC. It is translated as CASSQLGYNEQFF.

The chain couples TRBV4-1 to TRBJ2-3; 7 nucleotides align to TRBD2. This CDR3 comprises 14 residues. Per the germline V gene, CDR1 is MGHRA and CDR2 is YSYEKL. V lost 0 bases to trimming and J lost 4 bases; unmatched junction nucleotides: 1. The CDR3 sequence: CASSQDLAADTQYF. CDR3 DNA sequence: TGCGCCAGCAGCCAAGATCTAGCGGCAGATACGCAGTATTTT.

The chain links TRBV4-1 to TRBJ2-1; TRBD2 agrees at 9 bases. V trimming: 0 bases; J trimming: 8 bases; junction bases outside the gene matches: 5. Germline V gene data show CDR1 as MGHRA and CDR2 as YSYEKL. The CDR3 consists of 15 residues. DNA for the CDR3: TGCGCCAGCAGCCAAGAGGATCTAGCGGGGTATGAGCAGTTCTTC. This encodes CASSQEDLAGYEQFF.

Here the CDR3 DNA reads TGCAGCGTCGAAATTGCAGGGCTATCAGATACGCAGTATTTT. This codes for CSVEIAGLSDTQYF. V gene TRBV29-1 combines with J gene TRBJ2-3; D is possibly TRBD1 (5 bases). The germline CDR1 and CDR2 sequences are SQVTM and ANQGSEA. V dropped 6 bases and J dropped 4 bases, with 17 bases sitting between them. This CDR3 region has 14 residues.

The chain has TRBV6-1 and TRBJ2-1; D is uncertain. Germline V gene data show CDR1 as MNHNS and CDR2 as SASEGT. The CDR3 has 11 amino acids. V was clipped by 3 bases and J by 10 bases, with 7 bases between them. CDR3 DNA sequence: TGTGCCAGCAGTGAGGGCCCAGAGCAGTTCTTC. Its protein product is CASSEGPEQFF.

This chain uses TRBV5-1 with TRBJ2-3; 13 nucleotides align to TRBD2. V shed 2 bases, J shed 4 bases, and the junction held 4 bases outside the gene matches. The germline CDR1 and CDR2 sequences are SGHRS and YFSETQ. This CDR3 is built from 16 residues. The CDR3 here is CASSFWTSGSSDTQYF. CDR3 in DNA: TGCGCCAGCAGCTTCTGGACTAGCGGGAGTTCAGATACGCAGTATTTT.

In DNA form, the CDR3 reads TGTGCCAGCAGTTACTCCGCCCTAGCATCCTACAATGAGCAGTTCTTC. Its protein product is CASSYSALASYNEQFF. The chain joins TRBV6-5 to TRBJ2-1, with a possible D match to TRBD2 (5 bases). The CDR3 covers 16 residues. V was trimmed by 0 bases and J by 1 base, leaving 10 bases between them. Per the germline V gene, CDR1 is MNHEY and CDR2 is SVGAGI.

This CDR3 reads CASSLKLAGGETQYF. The CDR3 coding sequence is TGTGCCAGCAGCTTAAAACTAGCGGGAGGGGAGACCCAGTACTTC. The rearrangement uses TRBV5-4 and TRBJ2-5, with 13 bases aligning to TRBD2. CDR3 length: 15 amino acids. V gave up 2 bases and J gave up 5 bases; unmatched junction bases: 3. CDR1 SGHNT and CDR2 YYREEE come from the germline V gene (reference sequence).